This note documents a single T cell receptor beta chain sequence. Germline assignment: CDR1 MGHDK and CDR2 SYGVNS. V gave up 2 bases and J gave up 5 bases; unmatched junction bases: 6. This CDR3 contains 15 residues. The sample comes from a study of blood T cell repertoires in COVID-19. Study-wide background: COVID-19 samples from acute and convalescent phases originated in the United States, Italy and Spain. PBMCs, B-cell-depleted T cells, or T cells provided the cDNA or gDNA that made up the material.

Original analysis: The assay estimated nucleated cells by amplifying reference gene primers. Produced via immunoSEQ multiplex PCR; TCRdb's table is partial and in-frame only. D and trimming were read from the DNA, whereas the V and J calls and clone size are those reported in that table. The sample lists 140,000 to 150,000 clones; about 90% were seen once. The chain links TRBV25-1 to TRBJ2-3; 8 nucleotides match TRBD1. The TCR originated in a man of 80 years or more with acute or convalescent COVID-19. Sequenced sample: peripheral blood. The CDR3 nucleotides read TGTGCCAGCAGTGAAGCCAGGGGGACAGGAGATACGCAGTATTTT. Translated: CASSEARGTGDTQYF.